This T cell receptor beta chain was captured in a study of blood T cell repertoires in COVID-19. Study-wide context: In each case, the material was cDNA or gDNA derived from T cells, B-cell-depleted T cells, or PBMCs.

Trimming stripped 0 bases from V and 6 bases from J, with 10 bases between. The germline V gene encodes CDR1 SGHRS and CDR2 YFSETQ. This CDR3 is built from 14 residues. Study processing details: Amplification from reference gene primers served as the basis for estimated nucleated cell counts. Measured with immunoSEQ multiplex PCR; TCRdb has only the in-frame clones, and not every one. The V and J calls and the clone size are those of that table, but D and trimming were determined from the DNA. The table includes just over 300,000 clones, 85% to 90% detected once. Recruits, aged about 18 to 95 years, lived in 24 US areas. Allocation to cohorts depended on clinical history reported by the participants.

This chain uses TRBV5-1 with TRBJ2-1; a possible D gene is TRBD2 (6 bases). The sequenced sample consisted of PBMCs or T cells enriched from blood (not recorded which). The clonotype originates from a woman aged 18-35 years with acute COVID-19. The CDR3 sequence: CASSLGGTANEQFF. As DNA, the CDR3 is TGCGCCAGCAGCTTGGGCGGGACGGCCAATGAGCAGTTCTTC.